This T cell receptor (beta chain) is drawn from a study of naive and memory T cell subsets. Study results and caveats: Naive and memory repertoire findings lacked a ground truth for validation. A clonotype means one alpha or beta sequence, not an alpha/beta pair. Over 90% of naive TCR sequences appeared only once, unlike memory subsets. A few larger clonotypes appeared in naive repertoires, especially CD8, possibly memory cells re-expressing CD45RA.

CDR1 and CDR2 from the germline V gene are DFQATT and SNEGSKA (reference sequence). Unmatched junction bases numbered 14, after V lost 5 bases and J lost 7 bases. This CDR3 region has 15 residues. Both TRBC1 and TRBC2 were covered by a beta constant-region primer of two equimolar oligonucleotides. Ligated cDNA was amplified by four rounds of PCR with nested alpha and beta constant-region primers and SP2. Ligation attached a single-stranded oligonucleotide with a 12-nucleotide UMI and the SP2 primer to the cDNA 3' end. TCRdb passed the UMI-ligation and nested PCR reads through MiXCR, listing each CDR3 protein once. The sample lists 150,000 or so distinct CDR3 sequences; 22% were seen once. Points on this clonotype: Its antigen is still unknown.

The sample comprised naive CD4+ T cells from blood. The chain is built from TRBV20-1 and TRBJ2-3; 8 bases align to TRBD2. This receptor was identified in a human donor in good health. This CDR3 reads CSAPAAGGIQNTQYF. In DNA form, the CDR3 reads TGCAGTGCTCCTGCTGCGGGGGGCATTCAAAATACGCAGTATTTT.